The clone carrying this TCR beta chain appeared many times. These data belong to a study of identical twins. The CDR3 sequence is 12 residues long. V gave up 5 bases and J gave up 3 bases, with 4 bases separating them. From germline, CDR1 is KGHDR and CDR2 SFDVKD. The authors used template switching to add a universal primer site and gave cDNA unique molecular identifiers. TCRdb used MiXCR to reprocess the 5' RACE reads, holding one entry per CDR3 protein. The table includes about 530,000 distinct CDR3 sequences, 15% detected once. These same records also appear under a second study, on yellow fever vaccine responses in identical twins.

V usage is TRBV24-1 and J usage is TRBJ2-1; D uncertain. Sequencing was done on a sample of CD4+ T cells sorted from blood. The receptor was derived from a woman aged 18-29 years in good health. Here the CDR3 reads CATSADYNEQFF. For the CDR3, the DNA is TGTGCCACCAGTGCTGACTACAATGAGCAGTTCTTC.